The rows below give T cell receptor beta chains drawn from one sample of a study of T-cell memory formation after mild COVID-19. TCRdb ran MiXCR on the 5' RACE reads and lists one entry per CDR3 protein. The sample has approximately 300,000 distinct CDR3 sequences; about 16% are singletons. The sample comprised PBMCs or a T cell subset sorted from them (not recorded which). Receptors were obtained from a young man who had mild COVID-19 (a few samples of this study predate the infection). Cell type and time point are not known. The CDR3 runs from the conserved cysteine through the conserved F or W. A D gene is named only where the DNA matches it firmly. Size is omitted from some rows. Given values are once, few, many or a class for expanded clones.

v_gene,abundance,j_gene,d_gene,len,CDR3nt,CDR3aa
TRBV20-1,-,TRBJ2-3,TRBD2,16,TGCAGTGCTAGAGAGACAGCGGGGGGGCCCGGAGATACGCAGTATTTT,CSARETAGGPGDTQYF
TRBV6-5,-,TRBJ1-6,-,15,TGTGCCACCAAACGGGGGGGGACCCATAATTCACCCCTCCACTTT,CATKRGGTHNSPLHF
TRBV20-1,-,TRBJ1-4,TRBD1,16,TGCAGTGCTAGAGAAACAGGGGAATCGACTAATGAAAAACTGTTTTTT,CSARETGESTNEKLFF
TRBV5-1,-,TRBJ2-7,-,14,TGCGCCAGCAGCTGGGGAGCAGGGGTAAACGAGCAGTACTTC,CASSWGAGVNEQYF
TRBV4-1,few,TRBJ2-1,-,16,TGCGCCAGCAGCCAACCTAGGGGGGGGCGCAGGGATGAGCAGTTCTTC,CASSQPRGGRRDEQFF
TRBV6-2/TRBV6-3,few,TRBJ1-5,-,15,TGTGCCAGCAGCCATTCCGGGGGGACGAATCAGCCCCAGCATTTT,CASSHSGGTNQPQHF
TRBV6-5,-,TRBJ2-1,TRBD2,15,TGTGCCAGCAGTCGCGCGGGGGGCCATATAAATGAGCAGTTCTTC,CASSRAGGHINEQFF
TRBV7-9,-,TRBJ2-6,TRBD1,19,TGTGCCAGCCAAGACCCCGGGACAGGGCTCCCCATTGGGGCCAACGTCCTGACTTTC,CASQDPGTGLPIGANVLTF
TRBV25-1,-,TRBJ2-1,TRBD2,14,TGTGCCAGCAGTGTGACTAGCGAAAACCCTAAAGTTTTCTTC,CASSVTSENPKVFF
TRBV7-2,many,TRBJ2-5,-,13,TGTGCCAGCAGCGGTAGTAACCAAGAGACCCAGTACTTC,CASSGSNQETQYF
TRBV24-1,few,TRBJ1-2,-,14,TGTGCCACCAGTGATTCCGGGAGCCTCTATGGCTACACCTTC,CATSDSGSLYGYTF
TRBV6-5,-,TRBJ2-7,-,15,TGTGCCAGCAGTTCCCCGTCATGGGGATACTACGAGCAGTACTTC,CASSSPSWGYYEQYF
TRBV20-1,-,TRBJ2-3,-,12,TGCAGTGTCGGACGGAGCACAGATACGCAGTATTTT,CSVGRSTDTQYF
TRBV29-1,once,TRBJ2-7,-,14,TGCAGCGTTGAGGGGGGAACCCTCCGTGAAGAGCAGTACTTC,CSVEGGTLREEQYF
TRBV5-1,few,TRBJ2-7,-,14,TGCGCCAGCAGCTTGTCCGACGGTCCCTACGAGCAGTACTTC,CASSLSDGPYEQYF
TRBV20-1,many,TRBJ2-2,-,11,TGCAGTGCGGTCGACCAGAGGAAGCTGTTTTTT,CSAVDQRKLFF
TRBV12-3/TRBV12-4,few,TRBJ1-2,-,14,TGTGCCAGCGTAATGAATCCTCCCAACTATGGCTACACCTTC,CASVMNPPNYGYTF
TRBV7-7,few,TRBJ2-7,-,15,TGTGCCAGCAGCTTAGTAGGGACAAAATCCTACGAGCAGTACTTC,CASSLVGTKSYEQYF